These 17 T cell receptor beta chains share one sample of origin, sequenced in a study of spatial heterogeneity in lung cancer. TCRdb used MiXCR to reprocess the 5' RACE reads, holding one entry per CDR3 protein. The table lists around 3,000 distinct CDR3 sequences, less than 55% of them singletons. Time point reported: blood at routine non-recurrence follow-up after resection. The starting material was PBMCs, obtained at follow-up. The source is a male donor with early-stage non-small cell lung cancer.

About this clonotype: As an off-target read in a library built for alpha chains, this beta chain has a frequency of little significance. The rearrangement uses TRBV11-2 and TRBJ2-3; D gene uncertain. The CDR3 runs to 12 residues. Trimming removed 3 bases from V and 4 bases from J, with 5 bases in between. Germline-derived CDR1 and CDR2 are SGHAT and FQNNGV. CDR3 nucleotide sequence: TGTGCCAGCAGCTTGGATGCAGATACGCAGTATTTT. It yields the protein CASSLDADTQYF.

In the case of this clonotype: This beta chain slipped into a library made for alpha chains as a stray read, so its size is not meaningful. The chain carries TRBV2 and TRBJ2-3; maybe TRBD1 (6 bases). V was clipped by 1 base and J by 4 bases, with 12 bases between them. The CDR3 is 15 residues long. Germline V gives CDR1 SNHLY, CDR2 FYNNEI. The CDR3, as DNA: TGTGCCAGCAGTGAAGATGGGCAGGGGTCAGATACGCAGTATTTT. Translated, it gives CASSEDGQGSDTQYF.

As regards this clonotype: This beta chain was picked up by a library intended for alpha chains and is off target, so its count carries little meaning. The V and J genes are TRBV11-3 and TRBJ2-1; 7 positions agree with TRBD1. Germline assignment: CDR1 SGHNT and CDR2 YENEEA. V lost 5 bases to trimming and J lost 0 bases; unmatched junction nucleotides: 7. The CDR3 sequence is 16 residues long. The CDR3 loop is CASSGRTGGSYNEQFF. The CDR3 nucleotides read TGTGCCAGCAGCGGCAGGACAGGAGGCTCCTACAATGAGCAGTTCTTC.

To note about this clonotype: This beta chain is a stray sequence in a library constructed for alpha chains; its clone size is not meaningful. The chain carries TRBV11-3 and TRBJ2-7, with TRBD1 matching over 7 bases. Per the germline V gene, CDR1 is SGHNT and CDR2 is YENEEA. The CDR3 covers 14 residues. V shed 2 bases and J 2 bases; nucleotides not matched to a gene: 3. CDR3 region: CASSLRGQTYEQYF. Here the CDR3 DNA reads TGTGCCAGCAGCTTAAGGGGACAGACCTACGAGCAGTACTTC.

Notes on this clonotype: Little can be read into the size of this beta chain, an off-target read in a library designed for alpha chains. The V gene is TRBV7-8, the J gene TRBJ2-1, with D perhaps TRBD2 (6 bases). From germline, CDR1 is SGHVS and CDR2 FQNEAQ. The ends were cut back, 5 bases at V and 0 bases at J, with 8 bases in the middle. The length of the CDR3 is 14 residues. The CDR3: CASSLGSSYNEQFF. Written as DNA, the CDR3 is TGTGCCAGCAGCCTCGGGAGCTCCTACAATGAGCAGTTCTTC.

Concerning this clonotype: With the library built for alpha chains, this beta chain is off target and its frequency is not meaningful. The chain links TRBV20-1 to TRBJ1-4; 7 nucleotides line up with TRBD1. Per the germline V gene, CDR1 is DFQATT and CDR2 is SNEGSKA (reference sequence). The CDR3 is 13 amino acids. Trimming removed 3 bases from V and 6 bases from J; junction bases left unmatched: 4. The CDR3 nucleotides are TGCAGTGCTAGTGCCAGGGGGGATGAAAAACTGTTTTTT. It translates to CSASARGDEKLFF.

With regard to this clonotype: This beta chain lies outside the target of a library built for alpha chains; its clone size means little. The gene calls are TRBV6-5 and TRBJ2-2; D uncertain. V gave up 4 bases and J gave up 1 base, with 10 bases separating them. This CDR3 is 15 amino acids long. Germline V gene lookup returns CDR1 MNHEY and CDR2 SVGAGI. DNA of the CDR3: TGTGCCAGCAGTTTACGGACCGAGAACACCGGGGAGCTGTTTTTT. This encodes CASSLRTENTGELFF.

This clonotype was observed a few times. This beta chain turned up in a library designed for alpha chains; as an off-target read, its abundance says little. The CDR3 DNA reads as TGTGCCAGCAGTCCGGCTAGCGGGAGCAATGAGCAGTTCTTC. Encoded protein: CASSPASGSNEQFF. The chain employs TRBV12-3 or TRBV12-4 and TRBJ2-1, with 10 bases identical to TRBD2. Trimming at V came to 5 bases and at J to 6 bases, leaving 4 bases not matched to a gene. The CDR3 consists of 14 residues.

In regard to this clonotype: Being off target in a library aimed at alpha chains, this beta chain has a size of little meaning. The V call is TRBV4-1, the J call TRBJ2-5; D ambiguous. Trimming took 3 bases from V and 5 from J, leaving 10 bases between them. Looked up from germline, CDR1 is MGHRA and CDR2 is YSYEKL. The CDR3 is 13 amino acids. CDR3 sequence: CASSQSLVETQYF. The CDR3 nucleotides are TGCGCCAGCAGCCAGTCCTTGGTGGAGACCCAGTACTTC.

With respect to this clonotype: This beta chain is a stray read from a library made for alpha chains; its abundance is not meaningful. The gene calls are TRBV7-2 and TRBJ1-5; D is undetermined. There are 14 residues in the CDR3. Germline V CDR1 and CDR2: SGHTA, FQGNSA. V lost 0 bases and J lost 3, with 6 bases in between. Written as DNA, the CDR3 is TGTGCCAGCAGCTTAGCTTCAGCCAATCAGCCCCAGCATTTT. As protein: CASSLASANQPQHF.

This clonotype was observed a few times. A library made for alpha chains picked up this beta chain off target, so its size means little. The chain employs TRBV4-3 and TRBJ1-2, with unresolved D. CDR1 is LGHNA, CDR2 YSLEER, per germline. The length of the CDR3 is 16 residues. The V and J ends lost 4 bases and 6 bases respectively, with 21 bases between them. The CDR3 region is CASSPDYGRDENGYTF. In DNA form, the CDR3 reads TGCGCCAGCAGCCCCGACTACGGACGGGATGAGAATGGCTACACCTTC.

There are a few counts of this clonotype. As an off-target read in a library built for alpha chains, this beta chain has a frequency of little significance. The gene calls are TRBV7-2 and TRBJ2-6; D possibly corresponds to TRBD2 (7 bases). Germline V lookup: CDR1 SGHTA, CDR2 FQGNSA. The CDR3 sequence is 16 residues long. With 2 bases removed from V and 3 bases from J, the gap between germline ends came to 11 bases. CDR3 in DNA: TGTGCCAGCAGCTTACGGGGGGCCGTTGGGGCCAACGTCCTGACTTTC. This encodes CASSLRGAVGANVLTF.

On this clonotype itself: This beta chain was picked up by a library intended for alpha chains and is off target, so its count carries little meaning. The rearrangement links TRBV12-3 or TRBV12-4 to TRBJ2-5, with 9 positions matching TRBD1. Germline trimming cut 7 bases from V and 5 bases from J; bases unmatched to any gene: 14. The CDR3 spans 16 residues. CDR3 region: CASNMDRGFAGETQYF. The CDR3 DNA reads TGTGCCAGCAATATGGACAGGGGATTTGCAGGGGAGACCCAGTACTTC.

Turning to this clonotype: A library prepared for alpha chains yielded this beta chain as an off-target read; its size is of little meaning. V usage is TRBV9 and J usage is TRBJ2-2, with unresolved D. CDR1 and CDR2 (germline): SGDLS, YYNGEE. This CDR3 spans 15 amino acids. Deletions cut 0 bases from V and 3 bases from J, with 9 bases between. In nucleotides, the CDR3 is TGTGCCAGCAGCGTAGAGGGTTCCGACACCGGGGAGCTGTTTTTT. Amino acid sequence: CASSVEGSDTGELFF. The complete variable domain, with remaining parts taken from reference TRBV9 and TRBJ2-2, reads DSGVTQTPKHLITATGQRVTLRCSPRSGDLSVYWYQQSLDQGLQFLIQYYNGEERAKGNILERFSAQQFPDLHSELNLSSLELGDSALYFCASSVEGSDTGELFFGEGSRLTVL.

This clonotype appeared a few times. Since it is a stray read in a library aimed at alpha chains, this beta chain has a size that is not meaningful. The CDR3 bases are TGTGCCAGTAGTACCGGGACAGGGGGCGGTGAGACCCAGTACTTC. This translates into CASSTGTGGGETQYF. The chain recombines TRBV19 with TRBJ2-5; 12 bases fit TRBD1. With 4 bases clipped from V and 5 bases from J, the junction kept 5 bases outside the gene matches. This CDR3 has 15 amino acids. Per the germline V gene, CDR1 is LNHDA and CDR2 is SQIVND (reference sequence).

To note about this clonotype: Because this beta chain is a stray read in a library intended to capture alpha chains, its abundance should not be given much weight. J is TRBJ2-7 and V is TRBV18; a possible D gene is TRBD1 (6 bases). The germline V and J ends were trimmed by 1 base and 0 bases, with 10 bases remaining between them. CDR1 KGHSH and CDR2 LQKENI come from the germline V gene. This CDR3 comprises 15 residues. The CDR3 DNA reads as TGTGCCAGCTCACCACGGGACACCGGCTCCTACGAGCAGTACTTC. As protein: CASSPRDTGSYEQYF.

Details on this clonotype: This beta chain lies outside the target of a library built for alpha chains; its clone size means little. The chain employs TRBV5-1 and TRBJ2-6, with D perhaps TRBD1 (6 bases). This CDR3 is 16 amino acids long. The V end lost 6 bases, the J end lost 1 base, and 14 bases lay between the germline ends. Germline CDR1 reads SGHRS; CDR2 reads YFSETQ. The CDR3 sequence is CASTDVTGSGANVLTF. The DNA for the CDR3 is TGCGCCAGCACGGACGTAACAGGGTCTGGGGCCAACGTCCTGACTTTC. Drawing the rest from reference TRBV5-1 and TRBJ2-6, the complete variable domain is KAGVTQTPRYLIKTRGQQVTLSCSPISGHRSVSWYQQTPGQGLQFLFEYFSETQRNKGNFPGRFSGRQFSNSRSEMNVSTLELGDSALYLCASTDVTGSGANVLTFGAGSRLTVL.